The 3 T cell receptor beta chains in this list originate from one sample, sequenced in a study of blood T cell repertoires in COVID-19. Here immunoSEQ multiplex PCR was the method, and the copy in TCRdb shows in-frame clones only, minus some. Here the sample spans about 15,000 clones, around 80% being singletons. Sequenced: peripheral blood. The receptors were sampled from a woman aged 45-60 years with active or convalescent COVID-19.

The chain carries TRBV5-1 and TRBJ1-3; 7 bases match TRBD1. After removal of 3 bases from V and 3 bases from J, the junction contained 6 bases not matched to a gene. The CDR3 runs to 15 residues. CDR1 and CDR2 (germline): SGHRS, YFSETQ. In nucleotides, the CDR3 is TGCGCCAGCAGCTGGGGACAGTTCGGTGGAAACACCATATATTTT. It is translated as CASSWGQFGGNTIYF.

V usage is TRBV6-1 and J usage is TRBJ2-5, with 8 bases identical to TRBD2. Trimming removed 2 bases from V and 5 bases from J; junction bases left unmatched: 10. The CDR3 runs to 16 residues. Germline CDR1 and CDR2: MNHNS and SASEGT. The CDR3: CASSERGGEARETQYF. DNA of the CDR3: TGTGCCAGCAGTGAACGGGGGGGCGAAGCTCGGGAGACCCAGTACTTC.

The chain carries TRBV2 and TRBJ2-7; TRBD2 matches at 14 bases. V was pared by 1 base and J by 6 bases, with 8 bases of the junction left unmatched. Per the germline V gene, CDR1 is SNHLY and CDR2 is FYNNEI. There are 17 residues in the CDR3. In DNA form, the CDR3 reads TGTGCCAGCAGTGAAGGACTAGCGGGAGGGATTGAGTTCGAGCAGTACTTC. It specifies CASSEGLAGGIEFEQYF.